A single sample gave rise to the 9 T cell receptor beta chains below, sequenced in a study of cytomegalovirus exposure and HLA in healthy donors listed by TCRdb under 2017. Receptor amplification or capture employed the immunoSEQ multiplex PCR assay. A mixture of 60 forward primers for TCR Vbeta segments and 13 reverse primers for TCR Jbeta segments was used in the multiplex PCR. In TCRdb, the immuneACCESS table is reduced to in-frame sequences with V and J assigned. These tables do not hold every clone; where another copy was compared, an unresolved V gene accounts for under half, and the others remain unexplained. The sample table includes tens of thousands of clones. The ten biggest clones cover roughly 3.8% of the sample. Sequencing was carried out using PBMCs. The receptor set was obtained from a female donor in good health and CMV-seropositive.

V is TRBV29-1 and J is TRBJ1-2; D not certain. Germline CDR1 SQVTM, CDR2 ANQGSEA. The CDR3 consists of 13 residues. Trimming took off 5 bases at V and 0 bases at J, with 10 bases between the two ends. The DNA for the CDR3 is TGCAGCGTTAAGCGGGAGGCTAACTATGGCTACACCTTC. The encoded protein is CSVKREANYGYTF.

The rearrangement joins TRBV6-1 to TRBJ1-4; D uncertain. In germline, CDR1 is MNHNS, CDR2 SASEGT. Trimming took 4 bases from V and 3 from J, leaving 9 bases between them. This CDR3 contains 14 residues. CDR3 in DNA: TGTGCCAGCAGTGCTATGGGAGCTAATGAAAAACTGTTTTTT. Its translation: CASSAMGANEKLFF.

The chain combines TRBV18 with TRBJ1-2; 8 positions agree with TRBD1. The CDR3 runs 14 residues. V trimming: 5 bases; J trimming: 3 bases; junction bases outside the gene matches: 5. Germline CDR1 is KGHSH and CDR2 is LQKENI. The CDR3 loop is CASSADRVDYGYTF. The DNA for the CDR3 is TGTGCCAGCTCAGCGGACAGGGTCGACTATGGCTACACCTTC.

The V and J genes are TRBV29-1 and TRBJ1-1; no clear D. Germline CDR1 SQVTM, CDR2 ANQGSEA. The V and J ends lost 6 bases and 8 bases respectively, with 10 bases between them. The CDR3 spans 10 residues. CDR3 sequence: CSVQRVEAFF. The DNA of the CDR3 is TGCAGCGTGCAGCGGGTAGAAGCTTTCTTT.

The chain employs TRBV9 and TRBJ1-5; D not certain. The CDR3 spans 13 residues. Germline CDR1 reads SGDLS; CDR2 reads YYNGEE. V was clipped by 0 bases and J by 4 bases, with 5 bases between them. CDR3 DNA: TGTGCCAGCAGCGTAGTTCCAAATCAGCCCCAGCATTTT. Protein product: CASSVVPNQPQHF.

The chain joins TRBV28 to TRBJ2-7; 7 bases map to TRBD2. In germline, CDR1 is MDHEN, CDR2 SYDVKM. Germline trimming cut 6 bases from V and 6 bases from J; bases unmatched to any gene: 2. The CDR3 is made up of 11 amino acids. CDR3 protein: CASSPGGEQYF. CDR3 sequence (DNA): TGTGCCAGCAGCCCGGGGGGCGAGCAGTACTTC.

The V call is TRBV18, the J call TRBJ1-4, with 7 nucleotides matching TRBD1. The CDR3 is 15 residues long. Germline loops: CDR1 KGHSH, CDR2 LQKENI. J was trimmed by 0 bases and V by 4 bases; bases with no gene match: 2. Written as DNA, the CDR3 is TGTGCCAGCTCACAGGACAGGACAACTAATGAAAAACTGTTTTTT. This gives the protein CASSQDRTTNEKLFF.

The chain recombines TRBV27 with TRBJ2-7; D may be TRBD1 (6 bases). V gave up 7 bases and J gave up 6 bases, with 19 bases separating them. CDR1 and CDR2 (germline): MNHEY, SMNVEV (reference sequence). The CDR3 loop spans 14 amino acids. As DNA, the CDR3 is TGTGCCAGCACAGAGGGAGCCTCAGGGGCCGAGCAGTACTTC. This codes for CASTEGASGAEQYF.

As DNA, the CDR3 is TGTGCCAGTAGGTCGGGACAGGGGCCCTTCGGGCAGTTCTTC. Amino acid sequence: CASRSGQGPFGQFF. This rearrangement joins TRBV19 to TRBJ2-1; 10 bases are a match to TRBD1. V lost 6 bases to trimming and J lost 12 bases; unmatched junction nucleotides: 11. This CDR3 has 14 residues. Germline CDR1 reads LNHDA; CDR2 reads SQIVND (reference sequence).